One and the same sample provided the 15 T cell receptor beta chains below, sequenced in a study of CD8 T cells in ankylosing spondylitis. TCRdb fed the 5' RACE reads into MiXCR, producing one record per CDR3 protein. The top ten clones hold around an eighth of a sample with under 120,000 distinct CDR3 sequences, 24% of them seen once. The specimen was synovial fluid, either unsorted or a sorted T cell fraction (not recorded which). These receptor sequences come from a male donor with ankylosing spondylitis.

This chain's CDR3 is CASSLSPNYEQYV. As DNA, the CDR3 is TGTGCCAGCAGTTTATCACCTAATTACGAGCAGTACGTC. The chain combines TRBV12-3 or TRBV12-4 with TRBJ2-7; D ambiguous. Trimming removed 2 bases from V and 4 bases from J, with 9 bases in between. The CDR3 runs 13 residues.

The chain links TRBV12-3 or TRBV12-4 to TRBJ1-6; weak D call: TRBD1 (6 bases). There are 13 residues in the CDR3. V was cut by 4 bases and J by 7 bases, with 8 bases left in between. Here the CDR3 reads CASSWTDNSPLHF. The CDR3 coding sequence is TGTGCCAGCAGTTGGACAGACAATTCACCCCTCCACTTT.

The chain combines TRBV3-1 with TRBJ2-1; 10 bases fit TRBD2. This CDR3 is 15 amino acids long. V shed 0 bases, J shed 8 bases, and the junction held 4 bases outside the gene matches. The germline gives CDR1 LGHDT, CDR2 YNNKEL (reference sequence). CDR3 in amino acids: CASSQDLAGVHEQFF. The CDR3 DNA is TGTGCCAGCAGCCAAGACCTAGCGGGAGTTCATGAGCAGTTCTTC.

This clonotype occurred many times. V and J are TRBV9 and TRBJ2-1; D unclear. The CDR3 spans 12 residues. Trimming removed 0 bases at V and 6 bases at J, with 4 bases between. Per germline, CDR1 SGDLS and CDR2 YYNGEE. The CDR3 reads CASSVGINEQFF. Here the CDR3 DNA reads TGTGCCAGCAGCGTAGGGATCAATGAGCAGTTCTTC.

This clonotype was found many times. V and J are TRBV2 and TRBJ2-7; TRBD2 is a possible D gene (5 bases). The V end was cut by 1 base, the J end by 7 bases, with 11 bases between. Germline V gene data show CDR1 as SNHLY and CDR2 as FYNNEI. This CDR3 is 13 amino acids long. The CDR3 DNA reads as TGTGCCAGCAGTGAAGTCTCTAGAGGGGAGCAGTACGTC. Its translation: CASSEVSRGEQYV.

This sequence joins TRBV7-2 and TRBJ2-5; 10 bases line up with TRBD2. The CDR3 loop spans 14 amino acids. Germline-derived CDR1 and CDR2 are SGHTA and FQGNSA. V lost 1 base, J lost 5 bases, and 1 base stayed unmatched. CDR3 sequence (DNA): TGTGCCAGCAGCTTAGAACTAGCGGGGGAGACCCAGTACTTC. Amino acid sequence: CASSLELAGETQYF.

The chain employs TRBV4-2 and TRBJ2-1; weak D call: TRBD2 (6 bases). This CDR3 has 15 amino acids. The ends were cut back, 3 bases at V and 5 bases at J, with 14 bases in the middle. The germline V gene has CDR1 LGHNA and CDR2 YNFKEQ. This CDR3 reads CASSQVGEAHNEQFF. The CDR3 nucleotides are TGTGCCAGCAGCCAGGTGGGGGAGGCCCACAATGAGCAGTTCTTC.

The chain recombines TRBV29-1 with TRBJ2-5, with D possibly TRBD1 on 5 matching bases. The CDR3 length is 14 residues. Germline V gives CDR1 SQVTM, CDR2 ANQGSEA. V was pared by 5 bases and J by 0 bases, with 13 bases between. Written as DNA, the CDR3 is TGCAGCGTTTCAAGGGGATCGAACCAAGAGACCCAGTACTTC. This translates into CSVSRGSNQETQYF.

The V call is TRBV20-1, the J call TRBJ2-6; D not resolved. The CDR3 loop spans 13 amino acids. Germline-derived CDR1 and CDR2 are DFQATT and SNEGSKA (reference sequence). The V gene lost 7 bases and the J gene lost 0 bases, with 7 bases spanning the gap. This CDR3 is CSGGISGANVLTF. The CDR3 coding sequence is TGCAGTGGGGGAATCTCTGGGGCCAACGTCCTGACTTTC.

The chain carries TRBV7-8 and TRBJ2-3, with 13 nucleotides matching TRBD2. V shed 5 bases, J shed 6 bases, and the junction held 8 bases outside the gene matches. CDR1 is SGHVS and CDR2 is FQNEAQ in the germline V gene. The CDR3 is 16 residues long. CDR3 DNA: TGTGCCAGCAGCAAAGGACTAGCGGGAGAATTCGATACGCAGTATTTT. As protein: CASSKGLAGEFDTQYF.

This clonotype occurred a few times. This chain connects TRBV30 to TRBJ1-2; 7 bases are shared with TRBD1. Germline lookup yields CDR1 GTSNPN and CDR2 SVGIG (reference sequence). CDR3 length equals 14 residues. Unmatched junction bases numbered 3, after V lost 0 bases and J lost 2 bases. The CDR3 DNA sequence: TGTGCCTGGAGTGTGGACAGGATGAACTATGGCTACACCTTC. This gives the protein CAWSVDRMNYGYTF.

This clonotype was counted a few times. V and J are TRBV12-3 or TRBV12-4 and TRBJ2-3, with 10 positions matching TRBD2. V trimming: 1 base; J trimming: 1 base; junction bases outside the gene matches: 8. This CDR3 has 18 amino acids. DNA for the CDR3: TGTGCCAGCAGTTTAGGCTGGGTAGCGGGAGGACGCACAGATACGCAGTATTTT. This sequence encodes CASSLGWVAGGRTDTQYF.

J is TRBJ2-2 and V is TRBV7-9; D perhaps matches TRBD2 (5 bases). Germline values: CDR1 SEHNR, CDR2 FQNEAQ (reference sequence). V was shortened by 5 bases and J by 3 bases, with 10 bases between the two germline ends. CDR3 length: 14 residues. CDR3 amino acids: CASSPRGYTGELFF. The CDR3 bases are TGTGCCAGCAGCCCCCGGGGTTACACCGGGGAGCTGTTTTTT. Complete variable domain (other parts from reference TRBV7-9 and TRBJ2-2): DTGVSQNPRHKITKRGQNVTFRCDPISEHNRLYWYRQTLGQGPEFLTYFQNEAQLEKSRLLSDRFSAERPKGSFSTLEIQRTEQGDSAMYLCASSPRGYTGELFFGEGSRLTVL.

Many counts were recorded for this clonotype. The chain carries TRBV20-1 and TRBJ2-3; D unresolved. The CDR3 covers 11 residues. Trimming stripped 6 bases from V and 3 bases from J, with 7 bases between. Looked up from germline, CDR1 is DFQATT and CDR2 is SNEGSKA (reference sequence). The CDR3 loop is CSAIQTDTQYF. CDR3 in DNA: TGCAGTGCAATTCAGACAGATACGCAGTATTTT.

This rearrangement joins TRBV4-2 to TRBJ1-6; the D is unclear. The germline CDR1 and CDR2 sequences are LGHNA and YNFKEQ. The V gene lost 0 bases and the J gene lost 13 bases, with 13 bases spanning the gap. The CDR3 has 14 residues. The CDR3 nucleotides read TGTGCCAGCAGCCAAGAGCGGCGGGATTACCCCCTCCACTTT. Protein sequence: CASSQERRDYPLHF.